This TCR beta chain was identified during a study of blood T cell repertoires in COVID-19. On the study more broadly: Sample material is recorded as cDNA or gDNA derived from T cells, B-cell-depleted T cells, or PBMCs.

Assay: immunoSEQ multiplex PCR; the TCRdb copy retains only in-frame clones and omits some. Among more than 85,000 clones listed, 70% to 90% were seen once. Germline V lookup: CDR1 LNHNV, CDR2 YYDKDF (reference sequence). The V end was cut by 2 bases, the J end by 8 bases, with 7 bases between. This CDR3 comprises 12 residues. Sequenced sample: peripheral blood. This clonotype was obtained from a human donor in a cohort sampled during active COVID-19. The chain combines TRBV15 with TRBJ1-5, with D unclear. The DNA for the CDR3 is TGTGCCACCAGCAGACCTGAGGAGCCCCAGCATTTT. As protein: CATSRPEEPQHF. Full variable domain (missing parts from reference TRBV15 and TRBJ1-5): DAMVIQNPRYQVTQFGKPVTLSCSQTLNHNVMYWYQQKSSQAPKLLFHYYDKDFNNEADTPDNFQSRRPNTSFCFLDIRSPGLGDTAMYLCATSRPEEPQHFGDGTRLSIL.